The present T cell receptor (beta chain) was sequenced within a study of blood T cell repertoires in COVID-19. In the study overall: Acute and convalescent COVID-19 specimens originated in the United States, Italy and Spain. T cells, B-cell-depleted T cells, or PBMCs provided the cDNA or gDNA that served as material.

The CDR3 is made up of 14 amino acids. Germline CDR1 SEHNR, CDR2 FQNEAQ (reference sequence). V gave up 1 base and J gave up 8 bases, with 14 bases separating them. Original analysis: Reference gene primers were amplified, and this amplification served to estimate nucleated cell counts. Sequencing was performed with immunoSEQ multiplex PCR; in TCRdb, only in-frame clones are kept and a portion is missing. The V and J calls and clone size were taken over from that table, and D and trimming were inferred from the DNA. The sample contains under 350,000 clones, roughly 90% of which appear only once. The TCR was taken from a man aged 50 to 60 with acute or convalescent COVID-19. Sequenced sample: peripheral blood. V is TRBV7-9 and J is TRBJ1-1; D is unclear. The CDR3 DNA reads TGTGCCAGCAGCTTAGAGGTCGCGGGGTTGGAAGCTTTCTTT. This gives the protein CASSLEVAGLEAFF.